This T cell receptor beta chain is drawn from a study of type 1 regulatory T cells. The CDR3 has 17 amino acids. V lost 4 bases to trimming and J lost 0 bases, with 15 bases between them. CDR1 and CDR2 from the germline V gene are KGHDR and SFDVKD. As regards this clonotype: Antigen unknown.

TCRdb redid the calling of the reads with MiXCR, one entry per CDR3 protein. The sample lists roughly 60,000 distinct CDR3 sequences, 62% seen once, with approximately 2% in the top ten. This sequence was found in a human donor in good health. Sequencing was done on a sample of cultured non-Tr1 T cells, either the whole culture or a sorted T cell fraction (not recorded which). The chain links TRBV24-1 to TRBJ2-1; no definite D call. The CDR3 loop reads CATSEGLGRSSYNEQFF. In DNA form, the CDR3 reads TGTGCCACCAGTGAAGGGCTAGGACGGAGCTCCTACAATGAGCAGTTCTTC.